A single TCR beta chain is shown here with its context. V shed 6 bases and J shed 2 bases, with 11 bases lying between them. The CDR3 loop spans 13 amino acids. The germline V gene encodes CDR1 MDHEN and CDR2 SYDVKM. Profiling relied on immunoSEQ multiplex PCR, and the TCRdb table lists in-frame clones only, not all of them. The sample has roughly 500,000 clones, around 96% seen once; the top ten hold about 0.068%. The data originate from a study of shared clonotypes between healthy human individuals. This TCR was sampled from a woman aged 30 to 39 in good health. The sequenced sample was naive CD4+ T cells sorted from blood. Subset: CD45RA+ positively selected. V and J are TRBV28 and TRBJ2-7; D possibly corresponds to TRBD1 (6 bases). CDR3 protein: CASRSGAAYEQYF. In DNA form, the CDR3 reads TGTGCCAGCAGGTCAGGGGCTGCCTACGAGCAGTACTTC.